Sequencing of this T cell receptor (beta chain) was carried out in a study of T cell repertoires in aging, cancer and after chemotherapy. Across the study: Paired samples before and after chemotherapy came from chronic lymphocytic leukemia patients on fludarabine- or bendamustine-based regimens. Study-wide results and limits: Hematological cancer patients had lymphoid organ infiltration that may impair thymic emigration or T cell expansion. Rebound thymic output was suggested by rising median generation probability during chemotherapy in each cancer cohort. Age-matched healthy donors had significantly more diverse, less clonal blood TCR repertoires than untreated cancer patients.

Rearranged V-D-J TRB sequences were amplified with a mixed TRB-A/B primer pool. One entry per CDR3 protein results from TCRdb running MiXCR on the multiplex PCR reads. The sample has fewer than 15,000 distinct CDR3 sequences; under 35% are singletons. Relative to its sample, this clonotype is medium-sized. Its cognate antigen is unknown. Peripheral blood genomic DNA, not sorted cells or RNA, was the template. Germline CDR1 KGHSH, CDR2 LQKENI. The CDR3 has 14 residues. The V gene lost 6 bases and the J gene lost 4 bases, with 12 bases spanning the gap. The J gene is TRBJ1-4, the V gene TRBV18, with no clear D. This clonotype was sampled from a human donor with a blood cancer. Sequencing used blood. The CDR3 loop reads CASSPGRHNEKLFF. The DNA for the CDR3 is TGTGCCAGCTCCCCGGGAAGGCATAATGAAAAACTGTTTTTT.